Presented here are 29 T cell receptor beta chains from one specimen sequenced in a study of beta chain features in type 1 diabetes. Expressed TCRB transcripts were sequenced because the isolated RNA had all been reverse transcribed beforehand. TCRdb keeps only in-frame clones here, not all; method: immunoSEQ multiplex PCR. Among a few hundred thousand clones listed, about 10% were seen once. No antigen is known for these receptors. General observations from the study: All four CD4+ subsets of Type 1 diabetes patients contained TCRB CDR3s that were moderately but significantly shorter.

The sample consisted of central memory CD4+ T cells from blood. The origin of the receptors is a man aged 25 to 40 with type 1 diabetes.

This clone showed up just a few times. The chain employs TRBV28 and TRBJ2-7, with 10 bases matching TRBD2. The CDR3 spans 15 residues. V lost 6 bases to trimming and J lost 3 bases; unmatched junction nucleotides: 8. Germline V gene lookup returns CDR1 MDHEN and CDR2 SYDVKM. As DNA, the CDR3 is TGTGCCAGCAGCCTCAGCGGGAGGGACAACTACGAGCAGTACTTC. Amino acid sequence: CASSLSGRDNYEQYF.

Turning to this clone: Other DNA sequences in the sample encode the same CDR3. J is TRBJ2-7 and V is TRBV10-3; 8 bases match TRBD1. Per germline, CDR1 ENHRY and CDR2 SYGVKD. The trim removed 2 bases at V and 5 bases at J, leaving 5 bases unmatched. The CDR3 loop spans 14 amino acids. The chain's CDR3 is CAISEGQGAHEQYF. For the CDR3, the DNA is TGTGCCATCAGTGAGGGGCAGGGGGCCCACGAGCAGTACTTC.

For the CDR3, the DNA is TGTGCCAGCAGCATAGCGGGAGTAAACAATGAGCAGTTCTTC. Translation: CASSIAGVNNEQFF. The chain combines TRBV9 with TRBJ2-1; 9 bases line up with TRBD2. CDR3 size: 14 residues. Unmatched junction bases numbered 4, after V lost 4 bases and J lost 5 bases. Germline V gene data show CDR1 as SGDLS and CDR2 as YYNGEE.

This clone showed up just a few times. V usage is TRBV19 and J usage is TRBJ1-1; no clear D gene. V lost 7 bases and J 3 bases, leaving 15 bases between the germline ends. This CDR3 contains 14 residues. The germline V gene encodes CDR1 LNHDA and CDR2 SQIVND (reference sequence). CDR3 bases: TGTGCCAGTACCCACCCTACGACCTACACTGAAGCTTTCTTT. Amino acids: CASTHPTTYTEAFF. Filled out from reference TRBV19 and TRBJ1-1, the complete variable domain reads DGGITQSPKYLFRKEGQNVTLSCEQNLNHDAMYWYRQDPGQGLRLIYYSQIVNDFQKGDIAEGYSVSREKKESFPLTVTSAQKNPTAFYLCASTHPTTYTEAFFGQGTRLTVV.

Here the CDR3 DNA reads TGTGCCATCAGTGACACCGGGGAGTTTTCGAACGAGCAGTACTTC. This gives the protein CAISDTGEFSNEQYF. This chain links TRBV10-3 with TRBJ2-7, with TRBD2 as a possible D gene (5 bases). V was cut by 3 bases and J by 5 bases, with 17 bases left in between. CDR1 ENHRY and CDR2 SYGVKD come from the germline V gene. The CDR3 covers 15 residues.

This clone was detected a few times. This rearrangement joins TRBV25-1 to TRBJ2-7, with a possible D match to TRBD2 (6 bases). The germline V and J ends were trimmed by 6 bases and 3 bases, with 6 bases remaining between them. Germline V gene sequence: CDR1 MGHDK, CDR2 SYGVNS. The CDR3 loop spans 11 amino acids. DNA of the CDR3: TGTGCCAGCAGGGACTACTACGAGCAGTACTTC. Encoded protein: CASRDYYEQYF.

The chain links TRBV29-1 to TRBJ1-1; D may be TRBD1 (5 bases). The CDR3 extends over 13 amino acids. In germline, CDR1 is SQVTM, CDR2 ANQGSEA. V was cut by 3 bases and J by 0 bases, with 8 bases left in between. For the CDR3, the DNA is TGCAGCGTTGACGACAGTCTGAACACTGAAGCTTTCTTT. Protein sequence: CSVDDSLNTEAFF. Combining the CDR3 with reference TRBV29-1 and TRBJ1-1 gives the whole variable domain SAVISQKPSRDICQRGTSLTIQCQVDSQVTMMFWYRQQPGQSLTLIATANQGSEATYESGFVIDKFPISRPNLTFSTLTVSNMSPEDSSIYLCSVDDSLNTEAFFGQGTRLTVV.

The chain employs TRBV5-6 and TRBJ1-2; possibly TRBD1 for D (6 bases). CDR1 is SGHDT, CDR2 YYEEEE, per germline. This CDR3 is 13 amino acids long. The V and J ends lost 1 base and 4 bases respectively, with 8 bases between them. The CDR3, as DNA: TGTGCCAGCAGCTTGACAGGGATCTATGGCTACACCTTC. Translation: CASSLTGIYGYTF.

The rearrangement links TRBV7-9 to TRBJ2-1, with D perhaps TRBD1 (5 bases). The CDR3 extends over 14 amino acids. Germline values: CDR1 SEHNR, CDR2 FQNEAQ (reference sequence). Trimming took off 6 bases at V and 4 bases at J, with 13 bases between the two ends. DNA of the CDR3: TGTGCCAGCAGATCTGGGGCAGATTACAATGAGCAGTTCTTC. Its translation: CASRSGADYNEQFF. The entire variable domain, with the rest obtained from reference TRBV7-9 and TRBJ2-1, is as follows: DTGVSQNPRHKITKRGQNVTFRCDPISEHNRLYWYRQTLGQGPEFLTYFQNEAQLEKSRLLSDRFSAERPKGSFSTLEIQRTEQGDSAMYLCASRSGADYNEQFFGPGTRLTVL.

In DNA form, the CDR3 reads TGTGCCAGCAGCAGGGGGGGACGGAATGAAAAACTGTTTTTT. Its translation: CASSRGGRNEKLFF. The chain couples TRBV5-4 to TRBJ1-4, with D possibly matching TRBD1 (6 bases). CDR3 length equals 14 residues. The germline V gene encodes CDR1 SGHNT and CDR2 YYREEE (reference sequence). The germline V and J ends were trimmed by 4 bases and 5 bases, with 12 bases remaining between them. Full variable domain (missing parts from reference TRBV5-4 and TRBJ1-4): ETGVTQSPTHLIKTRGQQVTLRCSSQSGHNTVSWYQQALGQGPQFIFQYYREEENGRGNFPPRFSGLQFPNYSSELNVNALELDDSALYLCASSRGGRNEKLFFGSGTQLSVL.

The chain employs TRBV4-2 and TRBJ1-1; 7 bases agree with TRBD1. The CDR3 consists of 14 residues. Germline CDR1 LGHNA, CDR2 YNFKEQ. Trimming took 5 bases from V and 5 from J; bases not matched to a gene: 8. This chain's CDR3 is CASSLIAGGTEAFF. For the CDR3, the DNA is TGTGCCAGCAGCTTGATCGCAGGGGGTACTGAAGCTTTCTTT.

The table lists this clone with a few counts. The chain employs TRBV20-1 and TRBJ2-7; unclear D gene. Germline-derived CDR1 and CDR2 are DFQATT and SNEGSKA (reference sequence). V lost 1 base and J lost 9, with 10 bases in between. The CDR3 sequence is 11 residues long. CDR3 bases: TGCAGTGCTAGAGCCCCCCTAGGGCAGTACTTC. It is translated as CSARAPLGQYF.

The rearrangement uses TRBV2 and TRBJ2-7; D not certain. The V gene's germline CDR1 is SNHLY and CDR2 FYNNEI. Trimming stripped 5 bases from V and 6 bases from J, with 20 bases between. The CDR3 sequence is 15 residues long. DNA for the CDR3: TGTGCCAGCAGTACCGGATACGGAACCTTCGTCGAGCAGTACTTC. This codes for CASSTGYGTFVEQYF. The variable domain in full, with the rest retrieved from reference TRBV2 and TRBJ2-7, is EPEVTQTPSHQVTQMGQEVILRCVPISNHLYFYWYRQILGQKVEFLVSFYNNEISEKSEIFDDQFSVERPDGSNFTLKIRSTKLEDSAMYFCASSTGYGTFVEQYFGPGTRLTVT.

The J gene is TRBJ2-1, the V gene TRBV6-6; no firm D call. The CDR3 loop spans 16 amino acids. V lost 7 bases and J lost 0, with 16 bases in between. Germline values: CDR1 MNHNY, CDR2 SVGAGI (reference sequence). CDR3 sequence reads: CASKDPTVSSYNEQFF. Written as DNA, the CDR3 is TGTGCCAGCAAAGACCCCACAGTTAGCTCCTACAATGAGCAGTTCTTC.

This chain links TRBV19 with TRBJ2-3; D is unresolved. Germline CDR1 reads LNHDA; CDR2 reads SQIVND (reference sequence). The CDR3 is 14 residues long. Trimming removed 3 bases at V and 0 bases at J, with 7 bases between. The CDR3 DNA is TGTGCCAGTAGTATTATGGTCAGCACAGATACGCAGTATTTT. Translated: CASSIMVSTDTQYF.

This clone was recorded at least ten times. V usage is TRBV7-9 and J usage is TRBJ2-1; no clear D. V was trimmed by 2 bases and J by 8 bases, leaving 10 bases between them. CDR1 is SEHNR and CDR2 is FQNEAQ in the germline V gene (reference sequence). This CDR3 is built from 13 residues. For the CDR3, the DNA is TGTGCCAGCAGCTTAAGTCAACCTCATGAGCAGTTCTTC. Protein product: CASSLSQPHEQFF.

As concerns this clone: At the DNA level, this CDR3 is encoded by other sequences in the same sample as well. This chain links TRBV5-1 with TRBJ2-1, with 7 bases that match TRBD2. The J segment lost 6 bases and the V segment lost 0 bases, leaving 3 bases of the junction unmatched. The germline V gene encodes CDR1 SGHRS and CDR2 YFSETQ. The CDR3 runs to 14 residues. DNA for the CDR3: TGCGCCAGCAGCTTGGGGACTAGTGTCAATGAGCAGTTCTTC. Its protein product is CASSLGTSVNEQFF. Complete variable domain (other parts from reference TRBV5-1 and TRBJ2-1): KAGVTQTPRYLIKTRGQQVTLSCSPISGHRSVSWYQQTPGQGLQFLFEYFSETQRNKGNFPGRFSGRQFSNSRSEMNVSTLELGDSALYLCASSLGTSVNEQFFGPGTRLTVL.

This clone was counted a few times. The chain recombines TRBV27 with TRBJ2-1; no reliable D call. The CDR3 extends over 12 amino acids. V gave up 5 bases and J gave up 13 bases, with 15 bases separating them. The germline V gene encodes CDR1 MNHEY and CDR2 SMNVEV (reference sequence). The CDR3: CASSLTGPPQFF. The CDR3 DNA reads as TGTGCCAGCAGTCTGACTGGACCTCCTCAGTTCTTC.

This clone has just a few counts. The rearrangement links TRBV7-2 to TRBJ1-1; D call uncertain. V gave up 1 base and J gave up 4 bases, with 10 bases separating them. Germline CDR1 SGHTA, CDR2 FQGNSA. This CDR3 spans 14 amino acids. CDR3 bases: TGTGCCAGCAGCTTAGGACCACAGTCCACTGAAGCTTTCTTT. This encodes CASSLGPQSTEAFF.

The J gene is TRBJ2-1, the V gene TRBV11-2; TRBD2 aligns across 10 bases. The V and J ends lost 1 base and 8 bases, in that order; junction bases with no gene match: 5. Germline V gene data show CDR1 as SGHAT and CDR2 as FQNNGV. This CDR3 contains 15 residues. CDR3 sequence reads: CASSLVSGRAYEQFF. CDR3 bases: TGTGCCAGCAGCTTAGTAAGCGGGAGGGCCTATGAGCAGTTCTTC.

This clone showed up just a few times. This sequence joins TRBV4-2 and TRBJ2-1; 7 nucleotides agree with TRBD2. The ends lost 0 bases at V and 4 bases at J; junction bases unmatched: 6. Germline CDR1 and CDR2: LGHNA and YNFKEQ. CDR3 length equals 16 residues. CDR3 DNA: TGTGCCAGCAGCCAAGAGGCTAGCGGAGAATACAATGAGCAGTTCTTC. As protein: CASSQEASGEYNEQFF.

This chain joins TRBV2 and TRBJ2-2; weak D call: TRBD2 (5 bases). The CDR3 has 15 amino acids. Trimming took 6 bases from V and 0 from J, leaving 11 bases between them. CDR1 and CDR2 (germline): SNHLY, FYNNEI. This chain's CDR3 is CASSPTSTNTGELFF. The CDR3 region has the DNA TGTGCCAGCAGCCCCACTAGTACGAACACCGGGGAGCTGTTTTTT.

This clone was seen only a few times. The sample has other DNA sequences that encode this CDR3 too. The CDR3 DNA reads TGTGCCAGCAGTCGGACAGTGAACACTGAAGCTTTCTTT. Amino acids: CASSRTVNTEAFF. The chain links TRBV27 to TRBJ1-1, with a tentative D call TRBD1 (6 bases). This CDR3 has 13 amino acids. With 5 bases removed from V and 0 bases from J, the gap between germline ends came to 7 bases. Germline loops: CDR1 MNHEY, CDR2 SMNVEV (reference sequence).

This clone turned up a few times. DNA for the CDR3: TGTGCCAGCAGTCCCTCCCCGGGACTGATAGCTGAAGCTTTCTTT. This gives the protein CASSPSPGLIAEAFF. This rearrangement joins TRBV28 to TRBJ1-1; a weak D match, TRBD1 (5 bases). CDR1 and CDR2 (germline): MDHEN, SYDVKM. The CDR3 has 15 amino acids. Trimming took off 5 bases at V and 6 bases at J, with 19 bases between the two ends.

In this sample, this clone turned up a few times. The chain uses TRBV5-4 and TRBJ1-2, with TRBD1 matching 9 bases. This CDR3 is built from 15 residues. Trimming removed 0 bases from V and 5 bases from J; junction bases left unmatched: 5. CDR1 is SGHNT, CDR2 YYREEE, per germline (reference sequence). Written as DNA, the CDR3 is TGTGCCAGCAGCTTGGATTCGGGACAGGGATATGGCTACACCTTC. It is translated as CASSLDSGQGYGYTF.

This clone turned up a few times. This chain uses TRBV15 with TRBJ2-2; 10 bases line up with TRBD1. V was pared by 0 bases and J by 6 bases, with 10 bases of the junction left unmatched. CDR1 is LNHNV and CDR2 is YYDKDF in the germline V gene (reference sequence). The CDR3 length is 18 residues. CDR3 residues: CATSREEPGQGRSGELFF. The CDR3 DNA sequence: TGTGCCACCAGCAGAGAAGAACCGGGACAGGGGCGGTCCGGGGAGCTGTTTTTT.

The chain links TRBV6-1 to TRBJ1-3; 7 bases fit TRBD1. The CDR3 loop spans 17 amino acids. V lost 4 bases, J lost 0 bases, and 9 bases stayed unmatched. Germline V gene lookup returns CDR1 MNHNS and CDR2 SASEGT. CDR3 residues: CASSAIVTGSSGNTIYF. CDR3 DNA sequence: TGTGCCAGCAGTGCTATTGTGACAGGGAGCTCTGGAAACACCATATATTTT.

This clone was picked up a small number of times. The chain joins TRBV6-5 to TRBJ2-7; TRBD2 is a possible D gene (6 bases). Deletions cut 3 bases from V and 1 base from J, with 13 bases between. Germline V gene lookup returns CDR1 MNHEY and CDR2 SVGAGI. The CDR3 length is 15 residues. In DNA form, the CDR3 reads TGTGCCAGCAGTTATGGGGACTCTACTTCCTACGAGCAGTACTTC. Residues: CASSYGDSTSYEQYF.

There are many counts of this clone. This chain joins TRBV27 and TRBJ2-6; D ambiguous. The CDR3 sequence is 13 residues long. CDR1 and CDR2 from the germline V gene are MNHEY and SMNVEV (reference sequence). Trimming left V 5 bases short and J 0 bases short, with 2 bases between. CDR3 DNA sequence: TGTGCCAGCAGTGGCTCTGGGGCCAACGTCCTGACTTTC. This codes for CASSGSGANVLTF.